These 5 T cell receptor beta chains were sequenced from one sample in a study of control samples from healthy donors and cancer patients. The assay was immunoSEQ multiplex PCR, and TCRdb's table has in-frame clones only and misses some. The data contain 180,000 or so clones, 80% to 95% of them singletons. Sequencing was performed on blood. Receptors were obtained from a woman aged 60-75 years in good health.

The CDR3 spells CASSLASGAGEKLFF. CDR3 bases: TGCGCCAGCAGCTTGGCTTCAGGGGCGGGTGAAAAACTGTTTTTT. The rearrangement links TRBV5-1 to TRBJ1-4, with D possibly being TRBD1 (6 bases). Germline V lookup: CDR1 SGHRS, CDR2 YFSETQ. The V end was cut by 0 bases, the J end by 7 bases, with 13 bases between. The CDR3 covers 15 residues.

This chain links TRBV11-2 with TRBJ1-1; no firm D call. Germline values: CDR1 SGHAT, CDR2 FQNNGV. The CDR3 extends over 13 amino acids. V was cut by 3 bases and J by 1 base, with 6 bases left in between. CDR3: CASSLQRNTEAFF. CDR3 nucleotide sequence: TGTGCCAGCAGCTTGCAGCGGAACACTGAAGCTTTCTTT. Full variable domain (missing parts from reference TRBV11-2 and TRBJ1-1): EAGVAQSPRYKIIEKRQSVAFWCNPISGHATLYWYQQILGQGPKLLIQFQNNGVVDDSQLPKDRFSAERLKGVDSTLKIQPAKLEDSAVYLCASSLQRNTEAFFGQGTRLTVV.

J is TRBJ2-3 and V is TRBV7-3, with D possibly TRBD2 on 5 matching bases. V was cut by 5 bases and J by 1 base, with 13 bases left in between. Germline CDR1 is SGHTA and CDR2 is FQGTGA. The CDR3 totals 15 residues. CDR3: CASSPPSKGTDTQYF. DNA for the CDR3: TGTGCCAGCAGCCCCCCTAGCAAGGGCACAGATACGCAGTATTTT.

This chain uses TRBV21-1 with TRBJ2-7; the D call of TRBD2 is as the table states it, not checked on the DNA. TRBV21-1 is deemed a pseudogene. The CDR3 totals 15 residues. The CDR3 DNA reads TGTGCCAGCACAAAAAGGGTTAGCGGGCTCTACGAGCAGTACTTC. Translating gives CASTKRVSGLYEQYF.

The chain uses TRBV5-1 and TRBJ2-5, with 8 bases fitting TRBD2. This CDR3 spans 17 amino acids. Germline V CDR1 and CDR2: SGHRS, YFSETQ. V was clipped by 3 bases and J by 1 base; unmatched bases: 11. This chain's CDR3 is CASSSGGPGSVQETQYF. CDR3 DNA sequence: TGCGCCAGCAGCTCGGGGGGGCCCGGGTCGGTCCAAGAGACCCAGTACTTC.